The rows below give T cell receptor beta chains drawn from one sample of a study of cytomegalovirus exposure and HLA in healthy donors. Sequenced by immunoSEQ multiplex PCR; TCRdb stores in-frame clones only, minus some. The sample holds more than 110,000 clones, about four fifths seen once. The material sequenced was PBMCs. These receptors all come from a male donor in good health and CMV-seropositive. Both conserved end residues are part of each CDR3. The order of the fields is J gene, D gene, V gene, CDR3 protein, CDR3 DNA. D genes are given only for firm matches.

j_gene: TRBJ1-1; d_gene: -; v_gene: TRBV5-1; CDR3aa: CASSTETGSATEAFF; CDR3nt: TGCGCCAGCAGCACAGAGACGGGAAGCGCCACTGAAGCTTTCTTT
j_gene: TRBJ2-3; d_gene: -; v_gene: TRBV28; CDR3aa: CASSPSGDSDTQYF; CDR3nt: TGTGCCAGCAGCCCCTCAGGCGATTCGGATACGCAGTATTTT
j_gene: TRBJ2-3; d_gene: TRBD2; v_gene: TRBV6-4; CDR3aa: CASTEVVGLALTDTQYF; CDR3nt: TGTGCCAGCACAGAAGTGGTAGGACTAGCGCTAACAGATACGCAGTATTTT
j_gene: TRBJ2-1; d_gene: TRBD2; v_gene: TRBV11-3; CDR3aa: CASSTLAGEQFF; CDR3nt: TGTGCCAGCAGCACCCTAGCGGGAGAGCAGTTCTTC
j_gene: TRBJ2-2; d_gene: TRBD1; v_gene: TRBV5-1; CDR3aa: CASSLKQGKNTGELFF; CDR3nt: TGCGCCAGCAGCTTGAAACAGGGGAAAAACACCGGGGAGCTGTTTTTT
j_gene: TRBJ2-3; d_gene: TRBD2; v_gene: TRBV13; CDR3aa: CASSFLAGASWDTQYF; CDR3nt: TGTGCCAGCAGCTTCCTAGCGGGAGCATCTTGGGATACGCAGTATTTT
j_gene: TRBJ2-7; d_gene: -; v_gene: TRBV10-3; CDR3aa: CAISDREPPLSEQYF; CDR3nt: TGTGCCATCAGTGACCGGGAACCCCCCCTTAGTGAGCAGTACTTC
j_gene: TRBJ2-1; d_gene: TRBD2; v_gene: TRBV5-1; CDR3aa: CASSLVGGAKNEQFF; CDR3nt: TGCGCCAGCAGCTTGGTCGGGGGGGCCAAGAATGAGCAGTTCTTC
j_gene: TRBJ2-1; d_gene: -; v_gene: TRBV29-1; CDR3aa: CSVGVTGEPGNEQFF; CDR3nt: TGCAGCGTTGGAGTAACGGGAGAGCCAGGCAATGAGCAGTTCTTC
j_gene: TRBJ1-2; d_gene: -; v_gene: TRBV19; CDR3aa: CASSISAGTGWNYGYTF; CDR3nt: TGTGCCAGTAGTATTTCTGCAGGAACAGGCTGGAACTATGGCTACACCTTC
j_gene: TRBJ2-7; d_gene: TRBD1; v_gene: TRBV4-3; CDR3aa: CASSQDRDRDYEQYF; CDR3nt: TGCGCCAGCAGCCAAGACCGGGACAGGGACTACGAGCAGTACTTC
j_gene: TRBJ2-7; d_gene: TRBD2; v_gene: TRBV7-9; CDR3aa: CASSLTGTSGVYEQYF; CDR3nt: TGTGCCAGCAGCTTAACCGGGACTAGCGGGGTCTACGAGCAGTACTTC
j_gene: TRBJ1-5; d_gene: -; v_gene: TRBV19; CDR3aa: CASSIVRVYSNQPQHF; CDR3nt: TGTGCCAGTAGTATAGTCCGCGTTTATAGCAATCAGCCCCAGCATTTT